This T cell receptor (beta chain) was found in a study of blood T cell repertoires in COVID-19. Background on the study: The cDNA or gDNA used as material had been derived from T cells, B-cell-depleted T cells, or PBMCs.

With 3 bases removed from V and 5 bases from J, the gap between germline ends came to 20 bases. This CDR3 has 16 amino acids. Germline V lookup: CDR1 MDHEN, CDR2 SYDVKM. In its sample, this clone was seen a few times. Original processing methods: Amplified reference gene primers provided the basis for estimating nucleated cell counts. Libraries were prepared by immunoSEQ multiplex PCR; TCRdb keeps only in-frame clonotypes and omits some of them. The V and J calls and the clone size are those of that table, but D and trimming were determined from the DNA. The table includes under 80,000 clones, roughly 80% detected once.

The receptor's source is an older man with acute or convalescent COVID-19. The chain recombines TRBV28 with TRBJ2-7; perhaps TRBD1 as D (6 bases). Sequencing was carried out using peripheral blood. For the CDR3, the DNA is TGTGCCAGCAGTTTCTCTACACAGGGTCCCATTCACGAGCAGTACTTC. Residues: CASSFSTQGPIHEQYF.